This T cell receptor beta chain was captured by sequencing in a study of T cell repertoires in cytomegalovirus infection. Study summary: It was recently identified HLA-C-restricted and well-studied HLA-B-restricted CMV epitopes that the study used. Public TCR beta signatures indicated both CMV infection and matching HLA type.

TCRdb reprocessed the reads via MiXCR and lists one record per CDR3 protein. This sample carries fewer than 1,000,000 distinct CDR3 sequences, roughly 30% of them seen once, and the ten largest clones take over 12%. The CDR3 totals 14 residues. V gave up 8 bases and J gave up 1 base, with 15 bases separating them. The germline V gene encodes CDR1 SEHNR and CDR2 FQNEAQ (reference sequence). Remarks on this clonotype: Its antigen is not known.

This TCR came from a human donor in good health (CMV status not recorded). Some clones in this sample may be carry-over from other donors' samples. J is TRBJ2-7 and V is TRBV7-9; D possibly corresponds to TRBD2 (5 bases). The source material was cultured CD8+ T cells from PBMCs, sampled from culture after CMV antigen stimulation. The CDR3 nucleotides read TGTGCCAGCGAGGGTAGGGTCCCTTCCTACGAGCAGTACTTC. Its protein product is CASEGRVPSYEQYF.